This T cell receptor (beta chain) derives from a study of shared clonotypes between healthy human individuals. Across the whole study: Donor ages ranged 18 to 49 years: a couple of women, a few men.

Looked up from germline, CDR1 is SGHVS and CDR2 is FQNEAQ. V lost 1 base and J lost 5, with 18 bases in between. The CDR3 runs 16 residues. CD4+ cells underwent separation, giving CD45RA+ naive and CD45RA-negative memory subsets. Generated by immunoSEQ multiplex PCR, the TCRdb table keeps only in-frame clones and is missing some. In the table there are 1.6 million or so clones, roughly 96% of which are singletons. Sequenced: naive CD4+ T cells sorted from blood. Subset indicated: CD45RA+ positively selected. The sequence was collected from a man aged 25 to 40 in good health. This sequence joins TRBV7-8 and TRBJ2-7; weak D call: TRBD1 (6 bases). The CDR3 DNA sequence: TGTGCCAGCAGCTTAGATTCCAGGGGTGGTCTCGACGAGCAGTACTTC. It encodes CASSLDSRGGLDEQYF.